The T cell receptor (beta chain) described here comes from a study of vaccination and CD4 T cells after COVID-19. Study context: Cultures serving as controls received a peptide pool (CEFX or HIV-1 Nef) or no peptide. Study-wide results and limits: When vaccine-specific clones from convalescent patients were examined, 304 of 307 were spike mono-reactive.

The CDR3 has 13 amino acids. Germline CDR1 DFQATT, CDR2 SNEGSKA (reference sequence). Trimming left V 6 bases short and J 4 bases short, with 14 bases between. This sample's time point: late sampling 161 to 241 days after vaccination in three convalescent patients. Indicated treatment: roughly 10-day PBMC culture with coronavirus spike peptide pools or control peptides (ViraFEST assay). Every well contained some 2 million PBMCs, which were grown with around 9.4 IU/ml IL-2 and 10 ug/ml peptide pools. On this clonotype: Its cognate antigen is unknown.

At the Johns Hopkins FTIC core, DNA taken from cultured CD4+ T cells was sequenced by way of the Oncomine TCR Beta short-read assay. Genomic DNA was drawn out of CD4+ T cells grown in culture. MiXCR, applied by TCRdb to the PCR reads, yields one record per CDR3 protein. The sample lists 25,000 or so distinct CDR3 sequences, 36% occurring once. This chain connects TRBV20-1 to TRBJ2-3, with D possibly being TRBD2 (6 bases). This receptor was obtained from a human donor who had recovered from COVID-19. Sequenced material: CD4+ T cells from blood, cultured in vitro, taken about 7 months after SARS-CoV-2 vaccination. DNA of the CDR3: TGCAGTGCCTTTGTACGCGGGGCAGATACGCAGTATTTT. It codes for CSAFVRGADTQYF.